The T cell receptor beta chain under discussion was sequenced for a study of beta chain features in type 1 diabetes. Study details: Across all samples, over 85 million sorted cells were examined.

Of the isolated RNA, all was reverse transcribed, and so the sequenced material was expressed TCRB transcripts. Profiled with immunoSEQ multiplex PCR; TCRdb holds only in-frame clones, not every one. The sample carries hundreds of thousands of clones, over 9.5% recorded once. The germline CDR1 and CDR2 sequences are LNHDA and SQIVND (reference sequence). Losses at the gene ends were 3 bases for V and 3 bases for J; bases not matched to a gene: 2. This CDR3 spans 15 amino acids. The specimen was naive CD4+ T cells from blood. The rearrangement joins TRBV19 to TRBJ2-2; the match to TRBD2 covers 9 bases. This receptor was taken from a woman aged 18-35 years in good health. CDR3 loop: CASSMVAGDTGELFF. As DNA, the CDR3 is TGTGCCAGTAGTATGGTAGCGGGAGACACCGGGGAGCTGTTTTTT.